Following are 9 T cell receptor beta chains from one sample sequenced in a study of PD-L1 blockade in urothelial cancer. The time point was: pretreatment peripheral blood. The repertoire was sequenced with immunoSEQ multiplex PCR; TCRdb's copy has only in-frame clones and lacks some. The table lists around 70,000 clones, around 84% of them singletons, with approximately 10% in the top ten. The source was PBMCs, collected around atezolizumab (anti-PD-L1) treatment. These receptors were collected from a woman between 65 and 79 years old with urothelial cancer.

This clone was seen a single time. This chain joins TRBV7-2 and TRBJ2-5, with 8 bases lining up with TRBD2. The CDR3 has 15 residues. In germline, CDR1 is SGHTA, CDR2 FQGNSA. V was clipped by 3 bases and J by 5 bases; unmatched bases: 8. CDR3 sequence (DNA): TGTGCCAGCAGCTTCACGCGGGGGGCGCGGGAGACCCAGTACTTC. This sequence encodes CASSFTRGARETQYF.

CDR3 coding DNA: TGTGCCAGCAGTGAAGCGCTTCCGGGGGAAGGCTACACCTTC. It encodes CASSEALPGEGYTF. The chain couples TRBV2 to TRBJ1-2; maybe TRBD1 (5 bases). The CDR3 is 14 amino acids. The V end lost 0 bases, the J end lost 8 bases, and 13 bases lay between the germline ends. The germline V gene encodes CDR1 SNHLY and CDR2 FYNNEI.

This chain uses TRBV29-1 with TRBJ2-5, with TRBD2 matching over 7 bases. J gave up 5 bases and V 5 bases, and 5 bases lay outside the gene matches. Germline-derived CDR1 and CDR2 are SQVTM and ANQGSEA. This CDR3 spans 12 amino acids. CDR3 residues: CSVLAGDETQYF. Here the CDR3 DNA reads TGCAGCGTTTTGGCGGGAGATGAGACCCAGTACTTC.

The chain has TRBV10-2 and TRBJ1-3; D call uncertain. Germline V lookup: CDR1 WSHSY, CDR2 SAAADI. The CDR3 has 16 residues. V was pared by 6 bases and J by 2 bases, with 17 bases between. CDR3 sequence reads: CASRTGRTGAGNTIYF. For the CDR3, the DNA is TGCGCCAGCAGGACGGGGAGGACGGGTGCTGGAAACACCATATATTTT.

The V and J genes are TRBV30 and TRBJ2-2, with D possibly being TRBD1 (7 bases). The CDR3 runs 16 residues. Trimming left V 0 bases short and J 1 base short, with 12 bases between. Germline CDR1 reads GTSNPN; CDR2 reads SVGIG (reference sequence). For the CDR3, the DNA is TGTGCCTGGAGTGTGCGGAGGGGGCTGAACACCGGGGAGCTGTTTTTT. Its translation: CAWSVRRGLNTGELFF. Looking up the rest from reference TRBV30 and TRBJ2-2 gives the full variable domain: SQTIHQWPATLVQPVGSPLSLECTVEGTSNPNLYWYRQAAGRGLQLLFYSVGIGQISSEVPQNLSASRPQDRQFILSSKKLLLSDSGFYLCAWSVRRGLNTGELFFGEGSRLTVL.

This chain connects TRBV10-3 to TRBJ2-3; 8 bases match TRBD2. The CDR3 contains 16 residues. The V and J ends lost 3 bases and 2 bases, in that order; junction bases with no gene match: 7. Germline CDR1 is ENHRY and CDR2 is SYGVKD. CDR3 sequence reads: CAISDSGEGPTDTQYF. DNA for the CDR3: TGTGCCATCAGTGATAGCGGGGAGGGCCCCACAGATACGCAGTATTTT.

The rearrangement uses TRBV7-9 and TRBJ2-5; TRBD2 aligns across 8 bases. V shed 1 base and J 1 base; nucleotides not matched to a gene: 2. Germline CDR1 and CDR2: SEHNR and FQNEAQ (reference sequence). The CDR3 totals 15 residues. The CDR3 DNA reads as TGTGCCAGCAGCTTAGGACTAGCGCCCCAAGAGACCCAGTACTTC. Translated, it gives CASSLGLAPQETQYF.

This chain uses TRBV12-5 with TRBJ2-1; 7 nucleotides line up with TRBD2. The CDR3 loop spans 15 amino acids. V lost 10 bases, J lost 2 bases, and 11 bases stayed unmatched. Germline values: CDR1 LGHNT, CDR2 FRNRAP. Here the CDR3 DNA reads TGTGCTACCCCAACGCCCGGGACTACCTACAATGAGCAGTTCTTC. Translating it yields CATPTPGTTYNEQFF.

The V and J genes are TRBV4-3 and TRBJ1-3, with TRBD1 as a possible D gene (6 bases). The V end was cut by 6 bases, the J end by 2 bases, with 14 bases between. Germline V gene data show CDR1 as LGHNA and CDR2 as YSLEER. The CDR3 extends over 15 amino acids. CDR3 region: CASSPQGRPGNTIYF. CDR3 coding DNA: TGCGCCAGCAGTCCCCAGGGGAGACCTGGAAACACCATATATTTT.